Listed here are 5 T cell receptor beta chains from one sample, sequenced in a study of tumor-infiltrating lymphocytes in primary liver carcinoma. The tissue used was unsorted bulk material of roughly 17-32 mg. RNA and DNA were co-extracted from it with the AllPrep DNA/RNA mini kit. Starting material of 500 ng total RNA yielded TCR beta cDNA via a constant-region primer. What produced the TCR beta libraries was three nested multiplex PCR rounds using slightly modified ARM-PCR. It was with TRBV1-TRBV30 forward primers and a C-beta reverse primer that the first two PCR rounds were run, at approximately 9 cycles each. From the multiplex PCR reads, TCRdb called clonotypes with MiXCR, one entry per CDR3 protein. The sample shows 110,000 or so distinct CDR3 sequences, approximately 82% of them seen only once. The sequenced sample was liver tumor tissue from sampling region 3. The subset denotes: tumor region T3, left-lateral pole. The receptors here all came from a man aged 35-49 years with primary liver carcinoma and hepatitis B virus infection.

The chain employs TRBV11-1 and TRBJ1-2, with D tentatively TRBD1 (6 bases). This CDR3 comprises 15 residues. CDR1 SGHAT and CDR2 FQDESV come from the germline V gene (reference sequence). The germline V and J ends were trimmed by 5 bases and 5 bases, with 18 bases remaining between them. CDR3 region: CASSPGQSQRYGYTF. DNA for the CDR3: TGTGCCAGCAGCCCGGGACAAAGTCAGAGATATGGCTACACCTTC. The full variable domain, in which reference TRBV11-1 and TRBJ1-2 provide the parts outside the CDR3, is EAEVAQSPRYKITEKSQAVAFWCDPISGHATLYWYRQILGQGPELLVQFQDESVVDDSQLPKDRFSAERLKGVDSTLKIQPAELGDSAMYLCASSPGQSQRYGYTFGSGTRLTVV.

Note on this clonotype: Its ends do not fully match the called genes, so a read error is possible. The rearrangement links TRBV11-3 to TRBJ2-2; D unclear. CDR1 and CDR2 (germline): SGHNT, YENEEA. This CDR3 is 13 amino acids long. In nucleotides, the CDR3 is TGTGCCAGCAGCTTAGACATCGCTGGGGAACTGTTTTTT. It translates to CASSLDIAGELFF.

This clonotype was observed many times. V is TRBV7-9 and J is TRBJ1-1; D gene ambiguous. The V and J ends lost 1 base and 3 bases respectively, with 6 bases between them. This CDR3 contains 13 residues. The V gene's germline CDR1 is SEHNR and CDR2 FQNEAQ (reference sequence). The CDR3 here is CASSLVSDTEAFF. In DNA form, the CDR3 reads TGTGCCAGCAGCTTAGTATCGGACACTGAAGCTTTCTTT.

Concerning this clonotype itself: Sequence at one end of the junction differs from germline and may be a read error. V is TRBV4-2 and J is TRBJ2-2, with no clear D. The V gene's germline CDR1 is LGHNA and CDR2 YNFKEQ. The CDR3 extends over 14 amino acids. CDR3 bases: TGTGCCAGCATCCAAGATCAAATTGGCGGTGAGCTGTTGTTT. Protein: CASIQDQIGGELLF.

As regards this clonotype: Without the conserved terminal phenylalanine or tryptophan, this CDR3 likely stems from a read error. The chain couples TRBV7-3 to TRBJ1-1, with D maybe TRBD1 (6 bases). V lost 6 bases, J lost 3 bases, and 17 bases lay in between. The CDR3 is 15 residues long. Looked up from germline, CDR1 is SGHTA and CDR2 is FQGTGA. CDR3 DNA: TGTGCCAGCAGTCAGAGGGGGGGCCGGTACACTGAAGCTTTCATT. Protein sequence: CASSQRGGRYTEAFI.